Following are 16 T cell receptor beta chains from one sample sequenced in a study of T cell repertoires in cytomegalovirus infection. Antigens of these TCRs are unknown. TCRdb recomputed calls from the reads with MiXCR, one row per CDR3 protein. The sample has 750,000 to 900,000 distinct CDR3 sequences, 29% seen once. Sequencing was performed on cultured CD8+ T cells from PBMCs, taken from culture after CMV antigen stimulation. These receptor sequences come from a human donor in good health (CMV status not recorded). Some clones in this sample may be carry-over from other donors' samples.

This clonotype has only a few counts. This chain joins TRBV7-6 and TRBJ2-7; D gene uncertain. CDR1 is SGHVS, CDR2 FNYEAQ, per germline. The CDR3 runs 16 residues. With 5 bases removed from V and 5 bases from J, the gap between germline ends came to 22 bases. The CDR3 DNA is TGTGCCAGCAGCCCCTCCTGGACCGATGTAGGAAACGAGCAGTACTTC. It translates to CASSPSWTDVGNEQYF. Supplemented by reference TRBV7-6 and TRBJ2-7, the full variable domain reads GAGVSQSPRYKVTKRGQDVALRCDPISGHVSLYWYRQALGQGPEFLTYFNYEAQQDKSGLPNDRFSAERPEGSISTLTIQRTEQRDSAMYRCASSPSWTDVGNEQYFGPGTRLTVT.

V and J are TRBV9 and TRBJ2-1, with D perhaps matching TRBD1 or TRBD2 (5 bases each). The germline V gene encodes CDR1 SGDLS and CDR2 YYNGEE. The germline V and J ends were trimmed by 4 bases and 4 bases, with 30 bases remaining between them. This CDR3 spans 20 amino acids. The CDR3 sequence: CASSTPRDPAPEAPYNEQFF. The CDR3 DNA is TGTGCCAGCAGCACCCCCCGGGACCCAGCCCCCGAAGCCCCTTACAATGAGCAGTTCTTC.

The rearrangement links TRBV12-3 or TRBV12-4 to TRBJ1-1; D might be TRBD1 (6 bases). The CDR3 sequence is 14 residues long. The V end lost 2 bases, the J end lost 5 bases, and 12 bases lay between the germline ends. This chain's CDR3 is CASSLWGPGTEAFF. In nucleotides, the CDR3 is TGTGCCAGCAGTTTATGGGGGCCGGGTACTGAAGCTTTCTTT.

About this clonotype: This may be a read error, as it is one base from a much larger clone. The chain combines TRBV7-3 with TRBJ2-1; no firm D call. Trimming left V 5 bases short and J 0 bases short, with 17 bases between. The CDR3 is made up of 17 amino acids. Germline V gene sequence: CDR1 SGHTA, CDR2 FQGTGA. CDR3 DNA sequence: TGTGCCAGCAGCCCCACGTTGTGTCGGAGCTCCTACAATGAGCAGTTCTTC. It translates to CASSPTLCRSSYNEQFF. The variable domain in full, completed from reference TRBV7-3 and TRBJ2-1, reads GAGVSQTPSNKVTEKGKYVELRCDPISGHTALYWYRQSLGQGPEFLIYFQGTGAADDSGLPNDRFFAVRPEGSVSTLKIQRTERGDSAVYLCASSPTLCRSSYNEQFFGPGTRLTVL.

This clonotype was counted many times. V and J are TRBV7-6 and TRBJ2-1; 13 bases line up with TRBD2. The V segment lost 3 bases and the J segment 5 bases; nucleotides outside the gene matches: 7. The CDR3 runs to 17 residues. Germline V CDR1 and CDR2: SGHVS, FNYEAQ. The CDR3 nucleotides are TGTGCCAGCAGCTTTAGACTAGCGGGGGGCCCAAACAATGAGCAGTTCTTC. Amino acid sequence: CASSFRLAGGPNNEQFF.

The sample holds a few counts of this clonotype. V gene TRBV2 combines with J gene TRBJ2-2; 11 bases are a match to TRBD2. Germline loops: CDR1 SNHLY, CDR2 FYNNEI. The V gene end was trimmed by 10 bases and the J gene end by 0 bases; junction bases not matched to a gene: 4. The CDR3 spans 15 residues. The CDR3 bases are TGTGCCACCCTAGCGGGGGGCACGAACACCGGGGAGCTGTTTTTT. Amino acids: CATLAGGTNTGELFF.

V is TRBV20-1 and J is TRBJ1-1; 8 bases map to TRBD1. This CDR3 region has 14 residues. After removal of 6 bases from V and 4 bases from J, the junction contained 10 bases not matched to a gene. Germline CDR1 and CDR2: DFQATT and SNEGSKA (reference sequence). This CDR3 reads CSAPTGGSTTEAFF. CDR3 nucleotide sequence: TGCAGTGCCCCAACAGGGGGGTCGACCACTGAAGCTTTCTTT.

This clonotype was counted only a few times. The rearrangement links TRBV9 to TRBJ1-2, with D possibly matching TRBD1 (5 bases). Between the trimmed V and J ends, which lost 4 bases and 2 bases, there was a span of 15 bases. The CDR3 is made up of 15 amino acids. Germline CDR1 SGDLS, CDR2 YYNGEE. In nucleotides, the CDR3 is TGTGCCAGCAGCACCTATCAGGGTGGAAACTATGGCTACACCTTC. Its translation is CASSTYQGGNYGYTF.

This clonotype was seen a handful of times. The V and J genes are TRBV20-1 and TRBJ2-2; 7 bases fit TRBD1. This CDR3 region has 16 residues. Germline V gene data show CDR1 as DFQATT and CDR2 as SNEGSKA (reference sequence). V trimming: 3 bases; J trimming: 2 bases; junction bases outside the gene matches: 9. The CDR3 loop is CSARVPDRENTGELFF. For the CDR3, the DNA is TGCAGTGCTAGGGTGCCCGACAGGGAAAACACCGGGGAGCTGTTTTTT.

This clonotype was detected a few times. The chain carries TRBV7-8 and TRBJ1-2; D is uncertain. CDR3 size: 13 residues. Between the trimmed V and J ends, which lost 3 bases and 8 bases, there was a span of 13 bases. Germline values: CDR1 SGHVS, CDR2 FQNEAQ. The CDR3 loop reads CASSFDVFIGYTF. The CDR3 coding sequence is TGTGCCAGCAGCTTCGACGTGTTCATCGGCTACACCTTC.

This clonotype showed up many times. The CDR3 reads CASSETGSGANVLTF. CDR3 nucleotides: TGTGCCAGCAGTGAAACTGGCTCTGGGGCCAACGTCCTGACTTTC. J is TRBJ2-6 and V is TRBV6-1; D is unclear. From germline, CDR1 is MNHNS and CDR2 SASEGT. V was clipped by 2 bases and J by 0 bases, with 5 bases between them. The CDR3 has 15 amino acids.

The CDR3 sequence: CASSISWALSTRGQPQHF. CDR3 bases: TGTGCCAGCAGCATCTCATGGGCCCTAAGTACCAGAGGGCAGCCCCAGCATTTT. This chain joins TRBV3-1 and TRBJ1-5; D is uncertain. The germline gives CDR1 LGHDT, CDR2 YNNKEL (reference sequence). Trimming removed 5 bases at V and 7 bases at J, with 27 bases between. This CDR3 is 18 amino acids long. The full variable domain, in which reference TRBV3-1 and TRBJ1-5 provide the parts outside the CDR3, is DTAVSQTPKYLVTQMGNDKSIKCEQNLGHDTMYWYKQDSKKFLKIMFSYNNKELIINETVPNRFSPKSPDKAHLNLHINSLELGDSAVYFCASSISWALSTRGQPQHFGDGTRLSIL.

Many counts were recorded for this clonotype. This sequence joins TRBV7-6 and TRBJ2-1; D ambiguous. This CDR3 has 16 residues. Deletions cut 0 bases from V and 0 bases from J, with 9 bases between. Germline lookup yields CDR1 SGHVS and CDR2 FNYEAQ. CDR3 loop: CASSLAHSSSYNEQFF. The DNA for the CDR3 is TGTGCCAGCAGCTTAGCGCATTCGAGCTCCTACAATGAGCAGTTCTTC.

This clonotype was seen a few times. The chain employs TRBV7-8 and TRBJ2-3, with 12 bases matching TRBD2. The germline gives CDR1 SGHVS, CDR2 FQNEAQ. CDR3 size: 16 residues. V lost 5 bases, J lost 2 bases, and 5 bases stayed unmatched. The CDR3 sequence: CASSVRLAGVTDTQYF. In nucleotides, the CDR3 is TGTGCCAGCAGCGTCCGACTAGCGGGGGTCACAGATACGCAGTATTTT. The variable domain in full, completed from reference TRBV7-8 and TRBJ2-3, reads GAGVSQSPRYKVAKRGQDVALRCDPISGHVSLFWYQQALGQGPEFLTYFQNEAQLDKSGLPSDRFFAERPEGSVSTLKIQRTQQEDSAVYLCASSVRLAGVTDTQYFGPGTRLTVL.

In this sample, this clonotype turned up many times. The rearrangement links TRBV19 to TRBJ2-5; maybe TRBD1 (6 bases). The CDR3 has 14 amino acids. Per the germline V gene, CDR1 is LNHDA and CDR2 is SQIVND (reference sequence). Trimming took off 5 bases at V and 1 base at J, with 11 bases between the two ends. The CDR3 DNA reads TGTGCCAGTAGTCCCCCGGACAGCCAAGAGACCCAGTACTTC. Protein: CASSPPDSQETQYF.

This clonotype turned up a few times. This sequence joins TRBV7-9 and TRBJ2-7; D possibly uses TRBD1 or TRBD2 (6 bases each). There are 16 residues in the CDR3. Germline assignment: CDR1 SEHNR and CDR2 FQNEAQ (reference sequence). V gave up 5 bases and J gave up 0 bases, with 17 bases separating them. The CDR3 sequence: CASSPAGGGSSYEQYF. The CDR3 DNA reads TGTGCCAGCAGCCCGGCTGGAGGGGGAAGCTCCTACGAGCAGTACTTC.